What follows describes a single T cell receptor (beta chain). What it recognizes is unknown. Germline assignment: CDR1 DFQATT and CDR2 SNEGSKA (reference sequence). This CDR3 contains 11 residues. Each sample provided at least 5 micrograms of extracted total RNA. The sample belongs to a study of blood T cells in healthy people across ages. Sample-barcoded 5' priming and a J-beta primer mix drove a second PCR of 7 to 11 cycles. TCRdb re-derived calls from the 5' RACE reads in MiXCR, one entry per CDR3 protein. The sample carries approximately 820,000 distinct CDR3 sequences, about 42% recorded once. Study results and limitations: Strong correlation was found linking TCR beta diversity to naive T cell percentage.

The sequencing sample was made of blood. This receptor was identified in a man aged 55-75 years in good health. This chain links TRBV20-1 with TRBJ2-7; 8 bases fit TRBD1. CDR3 in amino acids: CGTDRDYEQYF. The DNA of the CDR3 is TGCGGTACGGACAGGGACTACGAGCAGTACTTC.